This T cell receptor beta chain was recovered during a study of post-analysis software for immune sequencing data (dated by TCRdb to about 2015). Notes on the research overall: Disease courses on record covered relapsing-remitting, secondary progressive and progressive-relapsing multiple sclerosis, though some patients had no subtype annotation. The multiple sclerosis patient repertoires were compared with roughly twelve previously published healthy control repertoires from donors aged roughly 6 to 25 years. A subset of samples was prepared in parallel using single-end sample barcoding, then pooled and co-amplified after Illumina adapter ligation.

Library generation was performed with PCR. Data came from an Illumina HiSeq 2500. Unique molecular identifiers were incorporated into TCR beta cDNA libraries to reduce PCR and sequencing biases. Roughly 0.5 million cDNA molecules were obtained per 1 to 10 million input T cells, so each molecule approximated one T cell. The patient libraries were prepared and sequenced using the same protocol as the earlier healthy control dataset. Samples belonging to the same batch were prepared together, multiplexed and sequenced on a shared HiSeq lane. Processing in the source paper ran as follows. MIGEC handled the raw barcoded reads, throwing out single-read molecular identifier groups before consensus assembly and CDR3 extraction. VDJtools was used for post-analysis of the clonotype tables, and diversity was normalized by down-sampling every dataset to the size of the smallest sample. To correct batch-related cross-sample contamination, repertoire overlap clustering matched CDR3 amino acid sequences but not nucleotide sequences. Through fastp at Q25 and MiXCR, TCRdb rebuilt clones from the public reads, retaining in-frame beta chains. Merged by CDR3 protein, the rows form single entries marked with the most common genes and DNA. TCRdb, rather than the study authors, made the V and J calls. The sample table lists 350,000 to 450,000 distinct CDR3 sequences, around 33% of them with a count of one. Around 15% of the sample belongs to the ten largest clones.

Looking up the germline V gene yields CDR1 SGHRS and CDR2 YFSETQ. Counted from cysteine to phenylalanine, this CDR3 has 17 amino acids. The CDR3 DNA has 51 bases and is translated from base 1. V loses 0 bases at its end and J loses 2 bases; junction bases beyond the gene matches: 4. Broad study findings and their caveats: A few TRBV segments, including TRBV5-6, TRBV5-1 and TRBV20-1, were significantly more frequent in patients than controls. Direct clustering with F measure revealed strong co-clustering of samples prepared in the same batch, which led to a batch-effect correction. Compared with controls, multiple sclerosis patients had significantly lower normalized Chao1 diversity, a finding suggesting substantial peripheral T-cell clonal expansion. The control group was slightly older than the multiple sclerosis patient group.

TCR beta repertoires were profiled from peripheral blood of 13 young patients with multiple sclerosis to demonstrate the VDJtools post-analysis software. The multiple sclerosis patients were children and adolescents ranging in age from 6 to 15 years. Notes on this clonotype: Its antigen has not been determined. The sample holds no much larger clone one base away, and base qualities are not on file.

Sequenced sample: blood. This TCR was recovered from a girl under 18 with multiple sclerosis. The rearranged segments are TRBV5-1 and TRBJ2-3; TRBD2 lines up with 12 middle nucleotides. The DNA sequence is as follows: TGCGCCAGCAGCTTGGGACTAGCGGGGGCCGACACAGATACGCAGTATTTT. This gives the protein CASSLGLAGADTDTQYF.